One TCR beta chain is described in this entry. Its antigen is still unknown. Germline V gene sequence: CDR1 MNHNS, CDR2 SASEGT. V dropped 7 bases and J dropped 2 bases, with 11 bases sitting between them. This CDR3 has 14 amino acids. This entry is derived from a study of identical twins. Regarding the study as a whole: Conclusions were drawn cross-sectionally by statistical analysis, without following the same donors. Abundant beta clonotypes from cord blood had fewer insertions, unlike memory repertoires, which showed none.

Via MiXCR, TCRdb re-called the 5' RACE reads, giving one row per CDR3 protein. The table shows over 600,000 distinct CDR3 sequences, with approximately 21% occurring only once. These same data were also listed under a study on T cells expressing NK-cell markers.

Sequenced input: PBMCs. V and J are TRBV6-1 and TRBJ2-2; no clear D gene. The sequence was collected from a woman between 18 and 29 years old in good health. The CDR3 here is CASMWLLNTGELFF. The CDR3 coding sequence is TGTGCCAGCATGTGGTTACTAAACACCGGGGAGCTGTTTTTT.